The 11 T cell receptor beta chains reported below all come from one sample, sequenced in a study of T cell repertoires in cytomegalovirus infection. From the reads, TCRdb called clonotypes with MiXCR, one entry per CDR3 protein. The sample carries 450,000 to 600,000 distinct CDR3 sequences, roughly 46% recorded once. No cognate antigen is known for these TCRs. The input for sequencing was cultured PBMCs, taken from culture after CMV antigen stimulation. The receptor source for this set is a human donor in good health (CMV status not recorded). Some clones in this sample may be carry-over from other donors' samples.

The genes are TRBV12-3 or TRBV12-4 and TRBJ2-2; 8 bases are shared with TRBD2. CDR3 size: 15 residues. The V gene end was trimmed by 6 bases and the J gene end by 8 bases; junction bases not matched to a gene: 11. CDR3 nucleotide sequence: TGTGCCAGCAGAGTCGCCGGGACTAGAGGGGGGGAGCTGTTTTTT. Amino acids: CASRVAGTRGGELFF.

V gene TRBV6-1 combines with J gene TRBJ1-4; D may be TRBD1 (6 bases). Looked up from germline, CDR1 is MNHNS and CDR2 is SASEGT. This CDR3 has 14 residues. Trimming pared 2 bases from V and 5 bases from J, leaving 9 bases between. CDR3 nucleotide sequence: TGTGCCAGCAGTGAATCGGGGGCGAATGAAAAACTGTTTTTT. Its translation: CASSESGANEKLFF.

The chain carries TRBV5-6 and TRBJ2-1, with D tentatively TRBD2 (6 bases). Germline CDR1 and CDR2: SGHDT and YYEEEE. The CDR3 is 17 residues long. Trimming took off 0 bases at V and 7 bases at J, with 20 bases between the two ends. CDR3 protein: CASSLETGDPRGNEQFF. The CDR3, as DNA: TGTGCCAGCAGCTTGGAAACAGGTGACCCGCGGGGAAATGAGCAGTTCTTC.

This clonotype came up many times. The chain couples TRBV7-2 to TRBJ2-5, with D tentatively TRBD1 or TRBD2 (5 bases each). The CDR3 covers 14 residues. CDR1 and CDR2 from the germline V gene are SGHTA and FQGNSA. V lost 4 bases to trimming and J lost 1 base, with 10 bases between them. The chain's CDR3 is CASSSPGPQETQYF. In nucleotides, the CDR3 is TGTGCCAGCAGCTCGCCGGGACCCCAAGAGACCCAGTACTTC.

This clonotype was seen only a few times. The V and J genes are TRBV28 and TRBJ2-7; D is unresolved. This CDR3 spans 15 amino acids. Trimming cost V 4 bases and J 5 bases, with 18 bases left between them. Germline CDR1 and CDR2: MDHEN and SYDVKM. CDR3 bases: TGTGCCAGCAGTTCCCCCCCCACGACGGCGGACGAGCAGTACTTC. This codes for CASSSPPTTADEQYF. Supplemented by reference TRBV28 and TRBJ2-7, the full variable domain reads DVKVTQSSRYLVKRTGEKVFLECVQDMDHENMFWYRQDPGLGLRLIYFSYDVKMKEKGDIPEGYSVSREKKERFSLILESASTNQTSMYLCASSSPPTTADEQYFGPGTRLTVT.

This clonotype was counted at least ten times. V gene TRBV7-8 combines with J gene TRBJ1-5; TRBD1 might be the D (5 bases). CDR1 SGHVS and CDR2 FQNEAQ come from the germline V gene. Trimming removed 5 bases at V and 2 bases at J, with 13 bases between. The CDR3 sequence is 15 residues long. For the CDR3, the DNA is TGTGCCAGCAGCCCTCGGGGGAGGGGCAATCAGCCCCAGCATTTT. Translation gives CASSPRGRGNQPQHF.

As for this clonotype: A much larger clone differs from this one at a single base, so this may be a read error. The gene calls are TRBV13 and TRBJ1-4; D might be TRBD1 (6 bases). CDR1 and CDR2 from the germline V gene are PRHDT and FYEKMQ (reference sequence). The CDR3 is made up of 14 amino acids. V lost 5 bases, J lost 8 bases, and 15 bases lay in between. CDR3 residues: CASSTHRDREKLFF. CDR3 nucleotide sequence: TGTGCCAGCAGCACACACAGGGATCGGGAAAAACTGTTTTTT. Filled out from reference TRBV13 and TRBJ1-4, the complete variable domain reads AAGVIQSPRHLIKEKRETATLKCYPIPRHDTVYWYQQGPGQDPQFLISFYEKMQSDKGSIPDRFSAQQFSDYHSELNMSSLELGDSALYFCASSTHRDREKLFFGSGTQLSVL.

This clonotype came up a few times. V usage is TRBV18 and J usage is TRBJ2-5, with 11 bases identical to TRBD2. After removal of 0 bases from V and 5 bases from J, the junction contained 2 bases not matched to a gene. This CDR3 spans 15 amino acids. In germline, CDR1 is KGHSH, CDR2 LQKENI. The CDR3 DNA follows: TGTGCCAGCTCACCACCTAGCGGGAGGGGTGAGACCCAGTACTTC. Protein sequence: CASSPPSGRGETQYF.

This chain connects TRBV7-2 to TRBJ1-1; no clear D gene. The CDR3 totals 13 residues. V shed 5 bases and J shed 2 bases, with 9 bases lying between them. Per the germline V gene, CDR1 is SGHTA and CDR2 is FQGNSA. CDR3 amino acids: CASSRAHNTEAFF. The DNA of the CDR3 is TGTGCCAGCAGCAGAGCCCATAACACTGAAGCTTTCTTT. The full variable domain, completed using reference TRBV7-2 and TRBJ1-1, is GAGVSQSPSNKVTEKGKDVELRCDPISGHTALYWYRQSLGQGLEFLIYFQGNSAPDKSGLPSDRFSAERTGGSVSTLTIQRTQQEDSAVYLCASSRAHNTEAFFGQGTRLTVV.

This chain connects TRBV5-1 to TRBJ1-1, with D perhaps TRBD1 (6 bases). The CDR3 has 15 amino acids. CDR1 is SGHRS, CDR2 YFSETQ, per germline. V was pared by 4 bases and J by 1 base, with 14 bases between. This CDR3 is CASSLLQGGNTEAFF. The CDR3 DNA reads TGCGCCAGCAGCCTTCTACAGGGCGGGAACACTGAAGCTTTCTTT. Supplemented by reference TRBV5-1 and TRBJ1-1, the full variable domain reads KAGVTQTPRYLIKTRGQQVTLSCSPISGHRSVSWYQQTPGQGLQFLFEYFSETQRNKGNFPGRFSGRQFSNSRSEMNVSTLELGDSALYLCASSLLQGGNTEAFFGQGTRLTVV.

The chain employs TRBV11-2 and TRBJ2-3; D unclear. This CDR3 has 15 amino acids. Trimming removed 1 base at V and 2 bases at J, with 10 bases between. Germline V lookup: CDR1 SGHAT, CDR2 FQNNGV. The CDR3 nucleotides read TGTGCCAGCAGCTTAGCCGGCTACCTCACAGATACGCAGTATTTT. It specifies CASSLAGYLTDTQYF.